Included here is one T cell receptor (beta chain) sequence, with context. Its antigen remains unknown. This record comes from a study of blood T cells in healthy people across ages. Whole-study results and caveats: Diversity was higher, and naive CD4+ cells more numerous, in long-lived donors than in aged donors. Strongly correlated with naive T cell percentage was TCR beta diversity. Shifts in expanded clonotypes may have been confounded by donor CMV status, which was unknown.

A second about 7 to 12 cycle PCR used barcoded and J-beta primers. All cDNA molecules were each tagged by a template-switch adaptor with 12 random nucleotides. Using its own MiXCR run on the 5' RACE reads, TCRdb lists one record per CDR3 protein. The repertoire includes 1.5 million to 1.9 million distinct CDR3 sequences, 35% to 45% of them detected once, and approximately 4.1% sits in the top ten. The ends were cut back, 0 bases at V and 4 bases at J, with 15 bases in the middle. The CDR3 extends over 16 amino acids. Germline assignment: CDR1 LGHDT and CDR2 YNNKEL (reference sequence). The sequence derives from a woman in her late teens or twenties in good health. Sequencing input: blood. The rearrangement joins TRBV3-1 to TRBJ1-2; no firm D call. CDR3 region: CASSQDSSGSRYGYTF. The CDR3 DNA sequence: TGTGCCAGCAGCCAAGATAGTAGCGGCAGCCGCTATGGCTACACCTTC.